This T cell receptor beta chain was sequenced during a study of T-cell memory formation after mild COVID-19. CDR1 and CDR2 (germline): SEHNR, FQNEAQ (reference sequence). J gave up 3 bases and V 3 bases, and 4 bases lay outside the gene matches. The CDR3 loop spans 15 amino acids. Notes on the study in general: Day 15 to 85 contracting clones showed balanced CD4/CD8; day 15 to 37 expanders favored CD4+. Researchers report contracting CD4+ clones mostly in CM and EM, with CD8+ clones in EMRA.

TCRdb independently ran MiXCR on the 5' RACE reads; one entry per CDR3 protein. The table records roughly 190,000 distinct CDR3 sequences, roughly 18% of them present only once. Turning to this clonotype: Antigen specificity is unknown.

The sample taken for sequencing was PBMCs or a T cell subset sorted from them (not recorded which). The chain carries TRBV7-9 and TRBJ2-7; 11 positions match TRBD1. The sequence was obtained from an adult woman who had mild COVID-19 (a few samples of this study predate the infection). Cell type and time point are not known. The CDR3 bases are TGTGCCAGCAGCTTTTCCGGGACAGGGGGCTACGAGCAGTACTTC. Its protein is CASSFSGTGGYEQYF.